This T cell receptor beta chain was documented in a study of blood T cell repertoires in COVID-19. In the study overall: Some COVID-19 samples were acute and others convalescent; all came from the United States, Italy and Spain.

V gave up 5 bases and J gave up 4 bases; unmatched junction bases: 2. The germline V gene has CDR1 MNHEY and CDR2 SVGEGT. This CDR3 comprises 14 residues. The authors' processing: The assay estimated nucleated cells by amplifying reference gene primers. This table comes from immunoSEQ multiplex PCR, and its TCRdb copy is limited to in-frame clones, with some not included. V, J and clone size are taken as reported in that table, and D and trimming were inferred from the DNA itself. The data contain under 200,000 clones, 82% of them seen just once; the ten biggest clones take up roughly 5.2%. The participants were between roughly 18 and 90 years old and came from 24 US areas.

The source of this sequence is a woman aged 60-70 years with acute COVID-19. This chain uses TRBV6-2 or TRBV6-3 with TRBJ2-3; 11 positions agree with TRBD1. Sequenced sample: PBMCs or T cells enriched from blood (not recorded which). The CDR3 reads CASSPGQGADTQYF. The CDR3 nucleotides are TGTGCCAGCAGTCCGGGACAGGGGGCAGATACGCAGTATTTT.